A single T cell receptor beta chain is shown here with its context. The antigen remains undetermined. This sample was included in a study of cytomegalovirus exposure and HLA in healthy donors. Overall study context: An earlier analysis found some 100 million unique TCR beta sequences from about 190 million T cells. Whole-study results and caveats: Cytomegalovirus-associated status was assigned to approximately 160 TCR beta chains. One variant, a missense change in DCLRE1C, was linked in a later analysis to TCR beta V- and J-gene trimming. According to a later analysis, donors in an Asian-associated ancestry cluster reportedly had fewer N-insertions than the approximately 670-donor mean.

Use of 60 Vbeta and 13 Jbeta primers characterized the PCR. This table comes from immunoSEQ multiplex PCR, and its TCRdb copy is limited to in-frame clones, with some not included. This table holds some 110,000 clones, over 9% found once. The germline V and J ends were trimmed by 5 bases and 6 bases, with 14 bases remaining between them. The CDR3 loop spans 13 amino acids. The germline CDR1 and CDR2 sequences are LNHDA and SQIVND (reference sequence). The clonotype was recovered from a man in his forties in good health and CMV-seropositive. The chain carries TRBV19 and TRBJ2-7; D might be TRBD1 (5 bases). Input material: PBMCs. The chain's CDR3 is CASSSAPRGEQYF. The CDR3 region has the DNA TGTGCCAGTAGTTCCGCCCCAAGGGGCGAGCAGTACTTC.